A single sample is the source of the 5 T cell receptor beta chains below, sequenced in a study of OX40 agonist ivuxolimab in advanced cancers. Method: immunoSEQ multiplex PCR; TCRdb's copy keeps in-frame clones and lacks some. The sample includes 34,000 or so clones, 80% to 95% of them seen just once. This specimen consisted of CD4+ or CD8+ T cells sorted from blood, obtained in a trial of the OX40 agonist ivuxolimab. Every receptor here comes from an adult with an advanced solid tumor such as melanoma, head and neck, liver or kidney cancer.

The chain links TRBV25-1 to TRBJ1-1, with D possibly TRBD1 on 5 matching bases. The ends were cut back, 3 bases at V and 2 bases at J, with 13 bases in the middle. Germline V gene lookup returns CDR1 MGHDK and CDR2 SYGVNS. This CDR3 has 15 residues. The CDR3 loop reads CASSDLRDGNTEAFF. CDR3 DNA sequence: TGTGCCAGCAGTGACCTCAGGGACGGAAACACTGAAGCTTTCTTT.

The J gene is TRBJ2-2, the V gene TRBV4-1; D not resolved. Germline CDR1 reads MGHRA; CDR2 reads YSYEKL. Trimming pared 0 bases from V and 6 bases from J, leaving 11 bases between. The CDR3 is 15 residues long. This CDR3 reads CASSQDYPAPGELFF. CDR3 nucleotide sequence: TGCGCCAGCAGCCAAGATTATCCCGCCCCCGGGGAGCTGTTTTTT.

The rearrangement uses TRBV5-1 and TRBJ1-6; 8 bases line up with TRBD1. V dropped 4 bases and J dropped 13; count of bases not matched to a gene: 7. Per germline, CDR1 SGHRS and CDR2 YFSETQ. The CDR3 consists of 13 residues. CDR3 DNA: TGCGCCAGCAGCGGAGGACAGGGCGGGCCCCTCCACTTT. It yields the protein CASSGGQGGPLHF.

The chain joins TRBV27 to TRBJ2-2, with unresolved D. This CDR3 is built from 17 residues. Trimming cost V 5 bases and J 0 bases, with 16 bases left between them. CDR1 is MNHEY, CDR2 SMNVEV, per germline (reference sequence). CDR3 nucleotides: TGTGCCAGCAGTGCCTTATATACCTCCCCGAACACCGGGGAGCTGTTTTTT. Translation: CASSALYTSPNTGELFF.

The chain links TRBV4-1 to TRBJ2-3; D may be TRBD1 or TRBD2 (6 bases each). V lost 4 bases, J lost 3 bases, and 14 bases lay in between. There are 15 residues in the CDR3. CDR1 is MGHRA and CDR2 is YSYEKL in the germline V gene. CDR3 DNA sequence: TGCGCCAGCAGCCGGATCGGGGGCGCGACAGATACGCAGTATTTT. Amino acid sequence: CASSRIGGATDTQYF.